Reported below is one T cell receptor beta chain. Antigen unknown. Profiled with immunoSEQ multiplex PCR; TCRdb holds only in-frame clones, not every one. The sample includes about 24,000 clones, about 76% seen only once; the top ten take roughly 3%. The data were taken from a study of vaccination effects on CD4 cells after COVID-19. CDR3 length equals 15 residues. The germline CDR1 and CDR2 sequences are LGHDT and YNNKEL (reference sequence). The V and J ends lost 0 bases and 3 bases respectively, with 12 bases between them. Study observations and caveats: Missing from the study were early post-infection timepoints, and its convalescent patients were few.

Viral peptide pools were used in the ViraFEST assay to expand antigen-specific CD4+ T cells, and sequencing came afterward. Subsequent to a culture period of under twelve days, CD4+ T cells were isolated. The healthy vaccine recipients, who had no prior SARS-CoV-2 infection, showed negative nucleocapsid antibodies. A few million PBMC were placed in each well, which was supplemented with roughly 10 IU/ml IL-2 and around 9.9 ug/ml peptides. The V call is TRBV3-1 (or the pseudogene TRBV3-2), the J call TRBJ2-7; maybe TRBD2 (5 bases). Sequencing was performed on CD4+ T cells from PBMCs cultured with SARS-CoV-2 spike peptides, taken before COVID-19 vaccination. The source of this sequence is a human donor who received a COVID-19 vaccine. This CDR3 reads CASSQDLPGNYEQYF. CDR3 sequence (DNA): TGTGCCAGCAGCCAAGATTTGCCGGGAAACTACGAGCAGTACTTC.